The clone carrying this T cell receptor (beta chain) was counted at least ten times. Its antigen is undetermined. The germline gives CDR1 SEHNR, CDR2 FQNEAQ (reference sequence). The trim removed 5 bases at V and 4 bases at J, leaving 9 bases unmatched. The CDR3 totals 16 residues. This sample was included in a study of T cell repertoires in cytomegalovirus infection. Each CDR3 protein gets one entry after TCRdb re-called the reads with MiXCR. The data contain around 110,000 distinct CDR3 sequences, around 10% of them singletons. Sequencing was performed on PBMCs, sequenced either directly or after in vitro stimulation (not recorded which). The rearrangement joins TRBV7-9 to TRBJ2-1, with 9 bases matching TRBD2. The TCR comes from a human donor in good health (CMV status not recorded). Some clones in this sample may be carry-over from other donors' samples. CDR3 in amino acids: CASSQTGLAIYNEQFF. The DNA for the CDR3 is TGTGCCAGCAGCCAGACCGGACTAGCGATTTACAATGAGCAGTTCTTC.